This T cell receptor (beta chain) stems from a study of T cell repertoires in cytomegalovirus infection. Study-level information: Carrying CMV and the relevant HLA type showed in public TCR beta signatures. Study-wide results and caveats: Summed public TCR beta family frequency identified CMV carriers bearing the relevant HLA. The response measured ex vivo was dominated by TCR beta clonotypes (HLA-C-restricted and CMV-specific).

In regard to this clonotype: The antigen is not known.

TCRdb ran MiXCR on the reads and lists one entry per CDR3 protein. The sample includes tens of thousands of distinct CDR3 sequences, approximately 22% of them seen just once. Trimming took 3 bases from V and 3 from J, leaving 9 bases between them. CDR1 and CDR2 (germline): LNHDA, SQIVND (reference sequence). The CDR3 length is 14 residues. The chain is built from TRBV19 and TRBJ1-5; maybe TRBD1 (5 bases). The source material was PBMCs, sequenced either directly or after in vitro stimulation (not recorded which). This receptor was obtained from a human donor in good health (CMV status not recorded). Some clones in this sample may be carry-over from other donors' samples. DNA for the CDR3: TGTGCCAGTAGTATTTCGGGACCCAATCAGCCCCAGCATTTT. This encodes CASSISGPNQPQHF.